This TCR beta chain emerged from a study of vaccination and CD4 T cells after COVID-19. The wider study: Two Hispanic individuals were among six male and four female convalescent patients. Overlapping spike peptides from SARS-CoV-2, HCoV-NL63, HCoV-OC43 and HCoV-229E served to stimulate the cells. Overall study results and limits: Median SARS-CoV-2-reactive clonotype numbers rose nonsignificantly, about 20 to 40.

CD4+ T cells that had been cultured provided DNA sequenced with the Oncomine TCR Beta short-read assay. TCRdb redid the calling of the PCR reads with MiXCR, one entry per CDR3 protein. The data contain approximately 12,000 distinct CDR3 sequences, under 65% of them singletons. This clonotype has only one observation. Its matching antigen is unknown. Trimming pared 2 bases from V and 0 bases from J, leaving 13 bases between. Germline V CDR1 and CDR2: DFQATT, SNEGSKA (reference sequence). This CDR3 comprises 15 residues. Specified treatment: roughly 11-day PBMC culture with coronavirus spike peptide pools or control peptides (ViraFEST assay).

The sequence was collected from a human donor with COVID-19. The chain is built from TRBV20-1 and TRBJ1-1; D is possibly TRBD1 (6 bases). The source was cultured CD4+ T cells from blood, collected after SARS-CoV-2 vaccination. CDR3 bases: TGCAGTGCTAGAAACCCTGGACAGTTGAACACTGAAGCTTTCTTT. As protein: CSARNPGQLNTEAFF.